This T cell receptor (beta chain) came from a study of Ad26.COV2.S vaccination and SARS-CoV-2 variants. About the study: Once or twice, 56 days apart, Ad26.COV2.S was delivered intramuscularly. Study-wide results and caveats: Using TCR breadth and depth analyses may have led to underestimated total T cell responses.

Noted treatment: about 20 received Ad26.COV2.S at low or high dose, single or two shots; about 5 received placebo; per-sample allocation not given. At day 63 after the first vaccine or placebo injection, samples were drawn. The assay was immunoSEQ multiplex PCR, and TCRdb's table has in-frame clones only and misses some. Seen here are about 350,000 clones, around 84% observed once, and the top ten hold about 3.3%. Germline assignment: CDR1 SGHNT and CDR2 YYREEE (reference sequence). This CDR3 is built from 17 residues. Deletions cut 4 bases from V and 2 bases from J, with 19 bases between. This clone was seen only a few times. Its specificity is not known.

The V gene is TRBV5-4, the J gene TRBJ1-3; D may be TRBD1 (6 bases). Sample: peripheral blood, taken in a trial of Ad26.COV2.S vaccine versus placebo. The sequence derives from a person aged 18-65 years who received the Ad26.COV2.S COVID-19 vaccine or a placebo. CDR3 in amino acids: CASSPTPKGGPGNTIYF. CDR3 sequence (DNA): TGTGCCAGCAGCCCGACCCCAAAAGGGGGACCTGGAAACACCATATATTTT.